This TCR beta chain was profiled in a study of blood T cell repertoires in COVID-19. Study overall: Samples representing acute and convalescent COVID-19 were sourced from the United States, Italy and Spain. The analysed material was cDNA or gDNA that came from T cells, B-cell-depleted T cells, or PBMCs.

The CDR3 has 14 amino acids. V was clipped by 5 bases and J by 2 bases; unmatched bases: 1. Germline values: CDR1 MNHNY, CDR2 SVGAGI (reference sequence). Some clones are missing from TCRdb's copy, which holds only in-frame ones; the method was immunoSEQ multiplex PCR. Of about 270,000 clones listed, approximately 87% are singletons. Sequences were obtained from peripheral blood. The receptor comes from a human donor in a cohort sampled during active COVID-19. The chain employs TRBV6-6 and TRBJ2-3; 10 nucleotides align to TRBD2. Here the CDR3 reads CASSSGGATDTQYF. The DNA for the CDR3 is TGTGCCAGCAGTAGCGGGGGGGCCACAGATACGCAGTATTTT.